The 26 T cell receptor beta chains presented below share a single source sample, sequenced in a study of T cell repertoires in cytomegalovirus infection. TCRdb reprocessed the reads via MiXCR and lists one record per CDR3 protein. The sample includes around 740,000 distinct CDR3 sequences, approximately 34% of them seen just once. The sequenced sample consisted of PBMCs. The receptors were gathered from a human donor in good health (CMV status not recorded). Some clones in this sample may be carry-over from other donors' samples.

About this clonotype: Just one base apart from a much larger clone, this may be a read error. It is likely a read error, because the conserved phenylalanine at the end of the CDR3 is missing. The chain carries TRBV7-2 and TRBJ2-7; the match to TRBD1 covers 9 bases. Germline trimming cut 5 bases from V and 5 bases from J; bases unmatched to any gene: 10. The CDR3 totals 15 residues. CDR1 is SGHTA and CDR2 is FQGNSA in the germline V gene. CDR3 nucleotide sequence: TGTGCCAGCAGCCGATTTGAGACAGGGGGGGACGAGCAGTACTTA. Its translation: CASSRFETGGDEQYL.

This clonotype was detected only a few times. Since a much larger clone is just one base distant, this may be a read error. Since no conserved phenylalanine or tryptophan closes the CDR3, a read error is the likely cause. The DNA is left out, because the CDR3 cannot be placed on it with certainty; the CDR3 is given as TCRdb lists it. This rearrangement joins TRBV7-2 to TRBJ2-7; TRBD1, the table's D call, lacks a check against the DNA. The CDR3 length equals 12 residues, ends included. Germline V CDR1 and CDR2: SGHTA, FQGNSA. CDR3 protein: CASSLDTGAKYL.

The chain recombines TRBV6-1 with TRBJ2-1; no definite D call. The germline gives CDR1 MNHNS, CDR2 SASEGT. The CDR3 loop spans 12 amino acids. V lost 0 bases, J lost 8 bases, and 5 bases lay in between. The CDR3 DNA reads as TGTGCCAGCAGTGAAGCTTGGTATGAGCAGTTCTTC. Encoded protein: CASSEAWYEQFF.

This clonotype was counted only a few times. This chain joins TRBV7-8 and TRBJ2-7; D call uncertain. The germline V gene encodes CDR1 SGHVS and CDR2 FQNEAQ. With 2 bases removed from V and 7 bases from J, the gap between germline ends came to 12 bases. The CDR3 extends over 13 amino acids. CDR3 sequence reads: CASSLRDWVEQYF. DNA for the CDR3: TGTGCCAGCAGCTTAAGGGATTGGGTTGAGCAGTACTTC.

CDR3 loop: CSVGLAAQGTQYF. CDR3 nucleotide sequence: TGCAGCGTTGGATTGGCGGCCCAGGGGACCCAGTACTTC. The chain combines TRBV29-1 with TRBJ2-5; weak D call: TRBD1 (5 bases). V lost 4 bases, J lost 7 bases, and 16 bases lay in between. Germline V gene sequence: CDR1 SQVTM, CDR2 ANQGSEA. The CDR3 contains 13 residues.

The chain combines TRBV27 with TRBJ2-3, with D tentatively TRBD2 (6 bases). Trimming shortened V by 4 bases and J by 0 bases, and 11 bases separated the two germline ends. This CDR3 region has 15 residues. Germline V lookup: CDR1 MNHEY, CDR2 SMNVEV (reference sequence). CDR3 sequence reads: CASSWSGSSTDTQYF. In DNA form, the CDR3 reads TGTGCCAGCAGTTGGAGCGGGTCTAGCACAGATACGCAGTATTTT.

V gene TRBV7-2 combines with J gene TRBJ1-5, with a tentative D call TRBD1 (6 bases). There are 15 residues in the CDR3. The V gene lost 3 bases and the J gene lost 6 bases, with 15 bases spanning the gap. Germline-derived CDR1 and CDR2 are SGHTA and FQGNSA. The CDR3 loop is CASSLKGGAGQPQHF. For the CDR3, the DNA is TGTGCCAGCAGCTTGAAGGGGGGGGCCGGTCAGCCCCAGCATTTT.

This chain links TRBV7-8 with TRBJ1-5; 7 bases are a match to TRBD1. Germline CDR1 SGHVS, CDR2 FQNEAQ. V dropped 1 base and J dropped 5; count of bases not matched to a gene: 5. The CDR3 extends over 15 amino acids. CDR3 bases: TGTGCCAGCAGCTTAGGACAGGGAACGGATCAGCCCCAGCATTTT. It codes for CASSLGQGTDQPQHF.

This clonotype was observed once. This chain joins TRBV24-1 and TRBJ2-1; D not certain. Germline V gene sequence: CDR1 KGHDR, CDR2 SFDVKD. V dropped 0 bases and J dropped 2 bases, with 7 bases sitting between them. The CDR3 spans 15 residues. The CDR3 DNA reads TGTGCCACCAGTGATTTGACAGACGCCTACAATGAGCAGTTCTTC. Amino acid sequence: CATSDLTDAYNEQFF.

This clonotype was recorded many times. The CDR3 bases are TGTGCCAGCAGCTTACCAGGGTGGGACTATGGCTACACCTTC. Translation gives CASSLPGWDYGYTF. The chain links TRBV7-2 to TRBJ1-2, with D tentatively TRBD1 (5 bases). Trimming shortened V by 2 bases and J by 3 bases, and 10 bases separated the two germline ends. The CDR3 extends over 14 amino acids. CDR1 and CDR2 from the germline V gene are SGHTA and FQGNSA.

This clonotype was picked up a small number of times. This rearrangement joins TRBV11-2 to TRBJ1-1; possibly TRBD1 for D (5 bases). With 5 bases removed from V and 3 bases from J, the gap between germline ends came to 13 bases. CDR1 SGHAT and CDR2 FQNNGV come from the germline V gene. The CDR3 spans 14 residues. The chain's CDR3 is CASSRDPRDTEAFF. The CDR3 DNA follows: TGTGCCAGCAGCCGGGACCCAAGGGACACTGAAGCTTTCTTT.

J is TRBJ2-2 and V is TRBV18, with 9 bases identical to TRBD2. V shed 4 bases, J shed 3 bases, and the junction held 9 bases outside the gene matches. The germline V gene encodes CDR1 KGHSH and CDR2 LQKENI. The CDR3 sequence is 17 residues long. The CDR3 nucleotides are TGTGCCAGCTCACGGAGCGGCGGGGGGGCCGACACCGGGGAGCTGTTTTTT. Protein product: CASSRSGGGADTGELFF.

This clonotype was seen only a few times. The chain is built from TRBV10-3 and TRBJ1-2; D ambiguous. The CDR3 has 14 residues. From germline, CDR1 is ENHRY and CDR2 SYGVKD. V shed 7 bases and J shed 6 bases, with 18 bases lying between them. The CDR3 spells CAITDLPESDGYTF. The DNA for the CDR3 is TGTGCCATCACCGACCTACCGGAATCCGATGGCTACACCTTC.

CDR3: CAIGKEIPDTQYF. The CDR3 coding sequence is TGTGCCATCGGGAAGGAAATCCCAGATACGCAGTATTTT. The chain is built from TRBV10-3 and TRBJ2-3; D gene ambiguous. The CDR3 runs to 13 residues. V lost 8 bases, J lost 4 bases, and 13 bases lay in between. CDR1 is ENHRY and CDR2 is SYGVKD in the germline V gene.

The chain recombines TRBV20-1 with TRBJ2-1, with D possibly TRBD2 on 5 matching bases. The CDR3 totals 14 residues. V lost 6 bases and J lost 3, with 15 bases in between. Germline V gene sequence: CDR1 DFQATT, CDR2 SNEGSKA (reference sequence). Here the CDR3 reads CSAIPTRFYNEQFF. Here the CDR3 DNA reads TGCAGTGCCATTCCCACTAGGTTCTACAATGAGCAGTTCTTC.

V usage is TRBV28 and J usage is TRBJ2-3; tentatively, D is TRBD2 (5 bases). CDR1 is MDHEN, CDR2 SYDVKM, per germline. V lost 3 bases and J lost 2, with 9 bases in between. The CDR3 length is 14 residues. The CDR3 is CASSFDGNTDTQYF. The CDR3 bases are TGTGCCAGCAGTTTCGACGGGAACACAGATACGCAGTATTTT.

The chain is built from TRBV27 and TRBJ2-3, with 8 bases fitting TRBD2. CDR1 is MNHEY and CDR2 is SMNVEV in the germline V gene (reference sequence). V lost 5 bases to trimming and J lost 6 bases; unmatched junction nucleotides: 22. The CDR3 consists of 19 residues. DNA of the CDR3: TGTGCCAGCAGTCTCGGACTAGCCGGACACTCGGCATTTGGGGATACGCAGTATTTT. This translates into CASSLGLAGHSAFGDTQYF.

The chain uses TRBV6-2 or TRBV6-3 and TRBJ1-4, with TRBD1 identical over 12 bases. This CDR3 region has 15 residues. With V trimmed by 2 bases and J by 8 bases, 3 bases remained unmatched. Germline-derived CDR1 and CDR2 are MNHEY and SVGEGT. The CDR3 loop is CASSYLGTGGEKLFF. CDR3 nucleotide sequence: TGTGCCAGCAGTTACCTCGGGACAGGGGGCGAAAAACTGTTTTTT.

The chain has TRBV20-1 and TRBJ1-2; D is possibly TRBD1 (6 bases). The V gene lost 7 bases and the J gene lost 6 bases, with 15 bases spanning the gap. CDR1 and CDR2 (germline): DFQATT, SNEGSKA (reference sequence). CDR3 length: 12 amino acids. This chain's CDR3 is CSVSRGADGYTF. CDR3 DNA: TGCAGTGTATCCCGGGGGGCCGATGGCTACACCTTC.

This clonotype was observed many times. This chain links TRBV5-6 with TRBJ1-2, with 10 bases identical to TRBD1. This CDR3 comprises 16 residues. Unmatched junction bases numbered 12, after V lost 2 bases and J lost 8 bases. Germline CDR1 and CDR2: SGHDT and YYEEEE. This CDR3 is CASSFLTGTGDRGYTF. CDR3 DNA: TGTGCCAGCAGCTTTTTGACGGGGACAGGGGACCGCGGCTACACCTTC. The full variable domain, rest sourced from reference TRBV5-6 and TRBJ1-2, is DAGVTQSPTHLIKTRGQQVTLRCSPKSGHDTVSWYQQALGQGPQFIFQYYEEEERQRGNFPDRFSGHQFPNYSSELNVNALLLGDSALYLCASSFLTGTGDRGYTFGSGTRLTVV.

The CDR3 DNA sequence: TGTGCCAGCAGTGAATCACAGGGTAGCACAGATACGCAGTATTTT. This gives the protein CASSESQGSTDTQYF. This chain uses TRBV25-1 with TRBJ2-3, with D perhaps TRBD1 (6 bases). Germline values: CDR1 MGHDK, CDR2 SYGVNS. This CDR3 has 15 amino acids. V lost 1 base and J 0 bases, leaving 8 bases between the germline ends.

The chain uses TRBV25-1 and TRBJ1-6; 7 nucleotides line up with TRBD1. Per the germline V gene, CDR1 is MGHDK and CDR2 is SYGVNS. J gave up 4 bases and V 9 bases, and 9 bases lay outside the gene matches. The CDR3 runs to 15 residues. The CDR3 DNA is TGTGCCAGTCATGGACAGGCCTCATATAATTCACCCCTCCACTTT. This codes for CASHGQASYNSPLHF. The full variable domain, its missing parts supplied by reference TRBV25-1 and TRBJ1-6, is EADIYQTPRYLVIGTGKKITLECSQTMGHDKMYWYQQDPGMELHLIHYSYGVNSTEKGDLSSESTVSRIRTEHFPLTLESARPSHTSQYLCASHGQASYNSPLHFGNGTRLTVT.

This clonotype showed up just a few times. The V call is TRBV19, the J call TRBJ2-7, with TRBD1 identical over 9 bases. CDR1 is LNHDA, CDR2 SQIVND, per germline (reference sequence). The CDR3 spans 15 residues. J gave up 7 bases and V 4 bases, and 11 bases lay outside the gene matches. CDR3 nucleotides: TGTGCCAGTAGTACAGCCGGGACAGGGTTCGAGGAGCAGTACTTC. As protein: CASSTAGTGFEEQYF.

V is TRBV25-1 and J is TRBJ1-1; no definite D call. The CDR3 has 12 residues. Trimming took off 9 bases at V and 0 bases at J, with 8 bases between the two ends. From germline, CDR1 is MGHDK and CDR2 SYGVNS. This CDR3 reads CASSNLNTEAFF. Here the CDR3 DNA reads TGTGCCAGTAGCAACCTGAACACTGAAGCTTTCTTT.

To note about this clonotype: At one end the junction does not follow the germline gene, possibly because of a read error. J is TRBJ2-3 and V is TRBV5-5; D is tentatively TRBD1 or TRBD2 (6 bases each). Germline loops: CDR1 SGHKS, CDR2 YYEKEE (reference sequence). CDR3 size: 14 residues. For the CDR3, the DNA is TGTGCCAGCAGCTTTGGAGGGGGAGCGGATATGCAGTATTTT. Translated: CASSFGGGADMQYF.

This chain connects TRBV28 to TRBJ1-5, with a possible D match to TRBD1 (5 bases). V lost 2 bases and J lost 3, with 14 bases in between. In germline, CDR1 is MDHEN, CDR2 SYDVKM. This CDR3 is built from 16 residues. The CDR3 is CASSLVPQGYNQPQHF. The CDR3 DNA sequence: TGTGCCAGCAGTTTAGTCCCCCAGGGCTACAATCAGCCCCAGCATTTT.